This T cell receptor (beta chain) was captured by sequencing in a study of shared clonotypes between healthy human individuals. Study-level findings and limits: Naive subsets tended to show greater estimated richness than memory subsets. Specimens sampled were limited to blood, with tissue repertoires likely differing.

The sample holds a few counts of this clone. Its target is unknown. In the CD4+ fraction, cells were divided into CD45RA+ naive and CD45RA-negative memory subsets. CDR1 is SEHNR, CDR2 FQNEAQ, per germline (reference sequence). The length of the CDR3 is 12 residues. The V end was cut by 3 bases, the J end by 8 bases, with 8 bases between. TCRdb keeps only in-frame clones here, not all; method: immunoSEQ multiplex PCR. Of about 510,000 clones listed, approximately 95% are singletons. The gene calls are TRBV7-9 and TRBJ1-3; D is undetermined. Sequencing was done on a sample of naive CD4+ T cells sorted from blood. Described subset: CD45RA+ positively selected. This clonotype was sampled from a woman in her 30s in good health. Here the CDR3 reads CASSFSGDTIYF. The CDR3 coding sequence is TGTGCCAGCAGCTTTTCCGGGGACACCATATATTTT.